The clone carrying this T cell receptor beta chain was counted between two and nine times. The antigen remains unidentified. CDR3 length equals 16 residues. Trimming removed 4 bases from V and 5 bases from J; junction bases left unmatched: 9. The V gene's germline CDR1 is SGDLS and CDR2 YYNGEE. This specimen belongs to a study of early T cells in non-severe SARS-CoV-2 infection. At the level of the study: From unsorted whole blood, bulk RNA was sequenced, and the chains remained unpaired. Broader study findings: Private and CD4 specificities were missed by VDJdb matching, which favored anti-spike CD8 responses.

Individual cDNA molecules received unique molecular identifiers. TCRdb ran MiXCR on the 5' RACE reads and lists one entry per CDR3 protein. The sample records just over 70,000 distinct CDR3 sequences, around an eighth being singletons. This clonotype was sampled from an adult who was a healthcare worker with PCR-confirmed SARS-CoV-2 infection or an uninfected control (not recorded which). The chain couples TRBV9 to TRBJ2-5; 12 bases line up with TRBD2. Sequencing input: whole blood. The CDR3 region is CASSPRLAGAVETQYF. The CDR3, as DNA: TGTGCCAGCAGCCCCCGACTAGCGGGAGCCGTCGAGACCCAGTACTTC. The full variable domain, completed using reference TRBV9 and TRBJ2-5, is DSGVTQTPKHLITATGQRVTLRCSPRSGDLSVYWYQQSLDQGLQFLIQYYNGEERAKGNILERFSAQQFPDLHSELNLSSLELGDSALYFCASSPRLAGAVETQYFGPGTRLLVL.